A selection of T cell receptor beta chains follows, all from one sample in a study of siplizumab effects on memory and regulatory T cells. The data were produced by immunoSEQ multiplex PCR, yet TCRdb's version contains in-frame clones alone and is incomplete. The sample records more than 95,000 clones, less than 95% being singletons. The sequenced sample was non-Treg CD4+ T cells sorted from blood. These receptors were obtained from a human donor in good health. The CDR3 runs from the conserved cysteine through the conserved F or W. D genes are given only for firm matches. The size entry is marked missing in some rows and otherwise reads once, few, many or a size class.

d_gene | j_gene | v_gene | abundance | CDR3aa | CDR3nt
TRBD2 | TRBJ2-1 | TRBV4-2 | - | CASSPGGLAGYSHNEQFF | TGTGCCAGCAGCCCCGGGGGGCTAGCGGGGTACTCCCACAATGAGCAGTTCTTC
- | TRBJ1-2 | TRBV27 | once | CASSPGPNYGYTF | TGTGCCAGCAGTCCCGGCCCTAACTATGGCTACACCTTC
- | TRBJ1-2 | TRBV6-5 | - | CASSYAGYGYTF | TGTGCCAGCAGTTACGCTGGGTATGGCTACACCTTC
- | TRBJ1-1 | TRBV5-4 | - | CASRAQGEHEAFF | TGTGCCAGCAGGGCCCAGGGAGAACATGAAGCTTTCTTT
- | TRBJ2-5 | TRBV5-1 | - | CASSLGVGSQETQYF | TGCGCCAGCAGCTTGGGAGTGGGCAGCCAAGAGACCCAGTACTTC
TRBD2 | TRBJ2-7 | TRBV5-1 | - | CASSFRGGRFNEQYF | TGCGCCAGCAGCTTTCGGGGGGGCCGATTCAACGAGCAGTACTTC
TRBD1 | TRBJ2-7 | TRBV18 | - | CASSPQRGQNSYEQYF | TGTGCCAGCTCACCCCAGAGGGGACAGAACTCCTACGAGCAGTACTTC
- | TRBJ1-3 | TRBV11-2 | - | CASSLVGNTIYF | TGTGCCAGCAGCTTAGTAGGAAACACCATATATTTT
- | TRBJ2-7 | TRBV4-1 | - | CASSSPGVLGEQYF | TGCGCCAGCAGCTCCCCCGGGGTACTGGGCGAGCAGTACTTC
- | TRBJ2-7 | TRBV19 | - | CASSISGTGSYEQYF | TGTGCCAGTAGTATCTCCGGGACGGGGAGCTACGAGCAGTACTTC
- | TRBJ1-3 | TRBV19 | once | CASSPQGGLSGNTIYF | TGTGCTAGTAGTCCACAGGGAGGACTCTCTGGAAACACCATATATTTT
- | TRBJ1-2 | TRBV4-1 | - | CASSLGDIVYGYTF | TGCGCCAGCAGCCTGGGGGACATAGTATATGGCTACACCTTC
- | TRBJ2-7 | TRBV6-5 | once | CASSYGAGLSYEQYF | TGTGCCAGCAGTTACGGAGCGGGCCTCTCCTACGAGCAGTACTTC
- | TRBJ2-3 | TRBV2 | - | CASSVERLFLTDTQYF | TGTGCCAGCAGTGTAGAGCGACTCTTTCTCACAGATACGCAGTATTTT
TRBD2 | TRBJ2-7 | TRBV19 | few | CASSSAGEVPYEQYF | TGTGCCAGTAGTTCCGCGGGAGAGGTTCCCTACGAGCAGTACTTC
- | TRBJ2-7 | TRBV18 | - | CASSPREGGYEQYF | TGTGCCAGCTCACCCAGGGAAGGAGGTTACGAGCAGTACTTC
- | TRBJ1-6 | TRBV2 | - | CASGLRASPLHF | TGTGCCAGCGGGTTGAGGGCTTCACCCCTCCACTTT
- | TRBJ2-3 | TRBV7-9 | - | CASSLVTPSTDTQYF | TGTGCCAGCAGCTTAGTCACCCCTAGCACAGATACGCAGTATTTT
TRBD1 | TRBJ1-4 | TRBV19 | once | CASSMGDRVGEKLFF | TGTGCCAGTAGTATGGGTGACAGGGTAGGCGAAAAACTGTTTTTT
- | TRBJ2-2 | TRBV4-2 | - | CASTQGETGELFF | TGTGCCAGCACTCAAGGGGAAACCGGGGAGCTGTTTTTT
TRBD1 | TRBJ2-7 | TRBV5-1 | - | CASTNQGALPYEQYF | TGCGCCAGCACCAACCAGGGGGCCCTCCCCTACGAGCAGTACTTC
- | TRBJ1-2 | TRBV5-1 | - | CASSRAGENGYTF | TGCGCCAGCAGTCGGGCAGGTGAGAATGGCTACACCTTC
- | TRBJ1-1 | TRBV6-7 | - | CASFWLNTEAFF | TGTGCCAGCTTTTGGTTGAACACTGAAGCTTTCTTT
TRBD1 | TRBJ1-3 | TRBV7-2 | - | CASSLVGTGGAGAGNTIYF | TGTGCCAGCAGCTTAGTAGGGACAGGGGGCGCAGGAGCTGGAAACACCATATATTTT
TRBD1 | TRBJ1-4 | TRBV9 | - | CASSSSRDSYATNEKLFF | TGTGCCAGCAGCTCTAGTCGGGACAGCTATGCAACTAATGAAAAACTGTTTTTT
- | TRBJ2-6 | TRBV7-9 | - | CASSSSPGQASRGANVLTF | TGTGCCAGCAGCTCCTCGCCGGGACAAGCCTCTAGGGGGGCCAACGTCCTGACTTTC